This T cell receptor (beta chain) was recovered during a study of early T cells in non-severe SARS-CoV-2 infection. Background on the study: The chains were unpaired, and the sequenced material was bulk RNA from unsorted whole blood.

This clonotype was seen only a few times. TCRdb itself ran the 5' RACE reads through MiXCR, one entry per CDR3 protein. Here the sample spans around 52,000 distinct CDR3 sequences, under 14% being singletons. J was trimmed by 0 bases and V by 7 bases; bases with no gene match: 5. Per the germline V gene, CDR1 is ENHRY and CDR2 is SYGVKD. This CDR3 is built from 14 residues. Material for sequencing was whole blood. V usage is TRBV10-3 and J usage is TRBJ2-7; 8 nucleotides agree with TRBD1. The receptor comes from an adult who was a healthcare worker with PCR-confirmed SARS-CoV-2 infection or an uninfected control (not recorded which). This CDR3 reads CAIKLDRASYEQYF. DNA for the CDR3: TGTGCCATCAAACTGGACAGGGCCTCCTACGAGCAGTACTTC.